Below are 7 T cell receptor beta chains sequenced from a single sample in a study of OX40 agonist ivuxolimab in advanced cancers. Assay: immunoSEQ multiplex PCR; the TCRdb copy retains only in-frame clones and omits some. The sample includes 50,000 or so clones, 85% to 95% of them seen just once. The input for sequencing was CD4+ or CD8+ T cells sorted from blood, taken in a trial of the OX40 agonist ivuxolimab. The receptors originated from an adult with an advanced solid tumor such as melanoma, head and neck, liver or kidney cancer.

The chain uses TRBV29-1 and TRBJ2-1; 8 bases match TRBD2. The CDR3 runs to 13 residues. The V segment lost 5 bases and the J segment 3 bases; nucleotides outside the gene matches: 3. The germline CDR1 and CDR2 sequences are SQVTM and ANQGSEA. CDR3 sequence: CSVTGTSYNEQFF. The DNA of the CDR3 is TGCAGCGTTACCGGGACTAGCTACAATGAGCAGTTCTTC.

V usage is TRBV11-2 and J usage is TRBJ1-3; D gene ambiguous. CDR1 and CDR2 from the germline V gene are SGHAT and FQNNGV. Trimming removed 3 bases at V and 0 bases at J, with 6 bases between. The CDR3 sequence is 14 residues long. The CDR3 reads CASSFPVSGNTIYF. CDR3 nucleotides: TGTGCCAGCAGCTTTCCAGTCTCTGGAAACACCATATATTTT.

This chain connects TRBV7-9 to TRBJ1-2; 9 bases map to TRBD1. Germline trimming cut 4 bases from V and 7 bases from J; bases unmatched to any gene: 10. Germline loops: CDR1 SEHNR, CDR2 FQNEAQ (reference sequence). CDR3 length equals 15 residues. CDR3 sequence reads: CASSSPGRDRVGYTF. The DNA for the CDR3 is TGTGCCAGCAGCTCACCCGGTCGGGACAGGGTTGGCTACACCTTC.

Written as DNA, the CDR3 is TGTGCCAGCAGCCAAGAAGAAAAGCAATCTGGAAACACCATATATTTT. It codes for CASSQEEKQSGNTIYF. The chain has TRBV4-2 and TRBJ1-3; D gene ambiguous. This CDR3 has 16 amino acids. Deletions cut 0 bases from V and 1 base from J, with 10 bases between. Per the germline V gene, CDR1 is LGHNA and CDR2 is YNFKEQ.

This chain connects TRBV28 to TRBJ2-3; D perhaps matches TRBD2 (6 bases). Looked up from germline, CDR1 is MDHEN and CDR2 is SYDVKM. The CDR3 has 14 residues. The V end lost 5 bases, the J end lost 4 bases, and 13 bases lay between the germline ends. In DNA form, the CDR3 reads TGTGCCAGCAGTATGACTAGTCTGCCAGATACGCAGTATTTT. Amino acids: CASSMTSLPDTQYF.

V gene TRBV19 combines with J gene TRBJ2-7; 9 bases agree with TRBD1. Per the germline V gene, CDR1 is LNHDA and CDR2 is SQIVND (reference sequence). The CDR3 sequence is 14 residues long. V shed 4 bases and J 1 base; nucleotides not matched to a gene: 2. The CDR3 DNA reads TGTGCCAGTAGTACCGGGACAGGGTCCTACGAGCAGTACTTC. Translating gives CASSTGTGSYEQYF.

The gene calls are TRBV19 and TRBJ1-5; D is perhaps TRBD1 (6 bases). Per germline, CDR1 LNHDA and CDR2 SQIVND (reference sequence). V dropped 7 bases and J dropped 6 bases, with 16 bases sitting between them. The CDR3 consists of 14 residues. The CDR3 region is CASIDGGPGQPQHF. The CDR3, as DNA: TGTGCCAGTATAGACGGGGGGCCGGGTCAGCCCCAGCATTTT. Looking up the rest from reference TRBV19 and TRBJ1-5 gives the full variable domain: DGGITQSPKYLFRKEGQNVTLSCEQNLNHDAMYWYRQDPGQGLRLIYYSQIVNDFQKGDIAEGYSVSREKKESFPLTVTSAQKNPTAFYLCASIDGGPGQPQHFGDGTRLSIL.